These 24 T cell receptor beta chains originate from one sample sequenced in a study of T cell responses to AZD1222 COVID-19 vaccine. This table comes from immunoSEQ multiplex PCR, and its TCRdb copy is limited to in-frame clones, with some not included. The profile shows about 120,000 clones, roughly nine tenths of them singletons. This sample comprised peripheral blood, obtained 28 days after the second AZD1222 dose. These TCRs come from an adult who received the AZD1222 COVID-19 vaccine.

The rearrangement joins TRBV7-8 to TRBJ1-2; the D is unclear. The CDR3 sequence is 11 residues long. From germline, CDR1 is SGHVS and CDR2 FQNEAQ. Trimming took off 4 bases at V and 5 bases at J, with 5 bases between the two ends. Here the CDR3 DNA reads TGTGCCAGCAGCTCTTCATATGGCTACACCTTC. Its translation: CASSSSYGYTF.

The chain employs TRBV3-1 (or the pseudogene TRBV3-2) and TRBJ1-2; the match to TRBD1 covers 8 bases. The germline V gene encodes CDR1 LGHDT and CDR2 YNNKEL (reference sequence). The J segment lost 3 bases and the V segment lost 1 base, leaving 4 bases of the junction unmatched. The CDR3 is 15 amino acids. This chain's CDR3 is CASSQAGGRHYGYTF. CDR3 bases: TGTGCCAGCAGCCAAGCAGGGGGCAGACACTATGGCTACACCTTC.

The CDR3 coding sequence is TGTGCCTGGAGCCGCCCAGGTTACACCATATATTTT. Translation gives CAWSRPGYTIYF. The V call is TRBV30, the J call TRBJ1-3; D is unresolved. The V gene's germline CDR1 is GTSNPN and CDR2 SVGIG (reference sequence). V lost 3 bases, J lost 8 bases, and 11 bases lay in between. The CDR3 runs to 12 residues.

The chain carries TRBV28 and TRBJ2-7, with 10 bases aligning to TRBD1. Per the germline V gene, CDR1 is MDHEN and CDR2 is SYDVKM. V shed 5 bases, J shed 1 base, and the junction held 2 bases outside the gene matches. The length of the CDR3 is 14 residues. The DNA for the CDR3 is TGTGCCAGCAGTACGGGACAGGGGTCCTACGAGCAGTACTTC. Protein sequence: CASSTGQGSYEQYF. The whole variable domain, filled in from reference TRBV28 and TRBJ2-7, reads DVKVTQSSRYLVKRTGEKVFLECVQDMDHENMFWYRQDPGLGLRLIYFSYDVKMKEKGDIPEGYSVSREKKERFSLILESASTNQTSMYLCASSTGQGSYEQYFGPGTRLTVT.

The chain employs TRBV4-3 and TRBJ1-4; TRBD1 agrees at 8 bases. This CDR3 spans 15 amino acids. The V gene end was trimmed by 1 base and the J gene end by 6 bases; junction bases not matched to a gene: 4. Germline V gene sequence: CDR1 LGHNA, CDR2 YSLEER. This CDR3 reads CASSQGDRRDEKLFF. The CDR3, as DNA: TGCGCCAGCAGCCAAGGGGACAGGAGGGATGAAAAACTGTTTTTT.

The genes are TRBV27 and TRBJ2-1; D remains unclear. This CDR3 has 12 residues. CDR1 MNHEY and CDR2 SMNVEV come from the germline V gene (reference sequence). The germline V and J ends were trimmed by 6 bases and 3 bases, with 6 bases remaining between them. In DNA form, the CDR3 reads TGTGCCAGCAGCTTCCTCTACAATGAGCAGTTCTTC. Translating it yields CASSFLYNEQFF.

The rearrangement uses TRBV6-5 and TRBJ2-2; D gene uncertain. V was shortened by 2 bases and J by 5 bases, with 9 bases between the two germline ends. Germline V gene data show CDR1 as MNHEY and CDR2 as SVGAGI. This CDR3 region has 14 residues. CDR3 nucleotides: TGTGCCAGCAGTTACGGTAGTGGGACCGGGGAGCTGTTTTTT. Translated: CASSYGSGTGELFF.

This clone was observed a single time. V is TRBV18 and J is TRBJ2-1; D call uncertain. CDR1 and CDR2 from the germline V gene are KGHSH and LQKENI. Trimming took 6 bases from V and 6 from J, leaving 6 bases between them. The CDR3 contains 11 residues. This CDR3 reads CASSGLNEQFF. In nucleotides, the CDR3 is TGTGCCAGCTCTGGGCTCAATGAGCAGTTCTTC.

V usage is TRBV27 and J usage is TRBJ1-1, with 9 bases fitting TRBD1. The germline gives CDR1 MNHEY, CDR2 SMNVEV (reference sequence). The CDR3 is made up of 16 amino acids. The V segment lost 1 base and the J segment 0 bases; nucleotides outside the gene matches: 3. DNA of the CDR3: TGTGCCAGCAGTTTATTCGGGACAGGGTTGAACACTGAAGCTTTCTTT. This gives the protein CASSLFGTGLNTEAFF.

This clone was seen a few times. The chain uses TRBV10-3 and TRBJ1-2, with a weak D call TRBD1 (5 bases). Trimming removed 7 bases from V and 10 bases from J, with 22 bases in between. Germline V gene lookup returns CDR1 ENHRY and CDR2 SYGVKD. This CDR3 region has 14 residues. The CDR3 protein is CAIKVGVRAISYTF. The CDR3 DNA reads TGTGCCATCAAGGTTGGGGTCAGGGCGATCTCCTACACCTTC.

In this sample, this clone turned up once. The rearrangement joins TRBV5-1 to TRBJ2-2; TRBD1 matches 9 bases. This CDR3 is built from 16 residues. Germline loops: CDR1 SGHRS, CDR2 YFSETQ. The ends lost 1 base at V and 4 bases at J; junction bases unmatched: 5. In DNA, the CDR3 is TGCGCCAGCAGCTTGACCGGGACAGGGTCCACCGGGGAGCTGTTTTTT. This translates into CASSLTGTGSTGELFF.

The chain has TRBV6-5 and TRBJ2-1, with TRBD2 matching 7 bases. The CDR3 covers 14 residues. Germline CDR1 is MNHEY and CDR2 is SVGAGI. V shed 9 bases, J shed 2 bases, and the junction held 7 bases outside the gene matches. CDR3 bases: TGTGCCAGTGCGACTAGCCGGACCTACAATGAGCAGTTCTTC. Residues: CASATSRTYNEQFF.

Regarding this clone: The sample has other DNA sequences that encode this CDR3 too. This sequence joins TRBV13 and TRBJ1-6; D not certain. The length of the CDR3 is 14 residues. The V gene's germline CDR1 is PRHDT and CDR2 FYEKMQ (reference sequence). V was shortened by 0 bases and J by 6 bases, with 6 bases between the two germline ends. The CDR3: CASSLGGSNSPLHF. The CDR3 coding sequence is TGTGCCAGCAGCTTAGGGGGCAGTAATTCACCCCTCCACTTT.

The chain uses TRBV4-3 and TRBJ1-2; D not resolved. The CDR3 is 16 amino acids. CDR1 and CDR2 (germline): LGHNA, YSLEER. Trimming removed 0 bases from V and 4 bases from J, with 15 bases in between. DNA of the CDR3: TGCGCCAGCAGCCAAGACACCGGGTCCGGAGGCTATGGCTACACCTTC. It is translated as CASSQDTGSGGYGYTF.

J is TRBJ1-4 and V is TRBV4-2, with D tentatively TRBD1 (6 bases). There are 16 residues in the CDR3. Per the germline V gene, CDR1 is LGHNA and CDR2 is YNFKEQ. Trimming cost V 0 bases and J 5 bases, with 13 bases left between them. The CDR3 sequence is CASSQDPWTENEKLFF. The CDR3 DNA is TGTGCCAGCAGCCAAGATCCTTGGACAGAAAATGAAAAACTGTTTTTT.

The V and J genes are TRBV3-1 (or the pseudogene TRBV3-2) and TRBJ2-7; D may be TRBD2 (6 bases). CDR1 is LGHDT, CDR2 YNNKEL, per germline (reference sequence). CDR3 length: 14 residues. V lost 4 bases and J 5 bases, leaving 15 bases between the germline ends. DNA of the CDR3: TGTGCCAGCAGCCTTTTTACTGGAGGGAACGAGCAGTACTTC. This sequence encodes CASSLFTGGNEQYF.

The genes are TRBV4-2 and TRBJ1-4; D uncertain. V lost 1 base, J lost 2 bases, and 14 bases lay in between. There are 17 residues in the CDR3. Per the germline V gene, CDR1 is LGHNA and CDR2 is YNFKEQ. For the CDR3, the DNA is TGTGCCAGCAGCCAAGTTGCAGTCCATGGGACTAATGAAAAACTGTTTTTT. Its protein is CASSQVAVHGTNEKLFF.

This rearrangement joins TRBV20-1 to TRBJ2-7; D is unclear. Germline CDR1 and CDR2: DFQATT and SNEGSKA (reference sequence). The V and J ends lost 3 bases and 7 bases respectively, with 10 bases between them. The CDR3 has 11 amino acids. CDR3: CSASNSKEQYF. In nucleotides, the CDR3 is TGCAGTGCTAGCAACAGCAAGGAGCAGTACTTC.

This sequence joins TRBV6-5 and TRBJ1-2; possible D gene TRBD1, 6 bases. CDR1 and CDR2 from the germline V gene are MNHEY and SVGAGI. This CDR3 spans 13 amino acids. Between the trimmed V and J ends, which lost 4 bases and 5 bases, there was a span of 11 bases. The DNA for the CDR3 is TGTGCCAGCAGTTTGACAGGCCAATATGGCTACACCTTC. Protein sequence: CASSLTGQYGYTF.

This chain connects TRBV5-6 to TRBJ1-3; no reliable D call. The CDR3 has 14 residues. Trimming left V 2 bases short and J 0 bases short, with 6 bases between. CDR1 is SGHDT and CDR2 is YYEEEE in the germline V gene. This CDR3 is CASSFGNSGNTIYF. CDR3 coding DNA: TGTGCCAGCAGCTTCGGGAACTCTGGAAACACCATATATTTT. The variable domain in full, completed from reference TRBV5-6 and TRBJ1-3, reads DAGVTQSPTHLIKTRGQQVTLRCSPKSGHDTVSWYQQALGQGPQFIFQYYEEEERQRGNFPDRFSGHQFPNYSSELNVNALLLGDSALYLCASSFGNSGNTIYFGEGSWLTVV.

The chain carries TRBV24-1 and TRBJ1-1; D is perhaps TRBD1 (5 bases). The CDR3 has 12 amino acids. V was pared by 5 bases and J by 8 bases, with 11 bases between. Per germline, CDR1 KGHDR and CDR2 SFDVKD. CDR3 nucleotide sequence: TGTGCCACCAGTGGTGGGGGACCCGAAGCTTTCTTT. Translated: CATSGGGPEAFF.

The chain employs TRBV10-3 and TRBJ1-1, with 7 bases that match TRBD1. J lost 7 bases, V lost 0 bases, and 5 bases had no gene match. CDR1 ENHRY and CDR2 SYGVKD come from the germline V gene. This CDR3 comprises 14 residues. CDR3 region: CAISESIQGGEAFF. DNA for the CDR3: TGTGCCATCAGTGAGTCGATCCAGGGGGGTGAAGCTTTCTTT.

The gene calls are TRBV7-2 and TRBJ1-1; TRBD1 matches at 10 bases. CDR1 is SGHTA, CDR2 FQGNSA, per germline. CDR3 length: 15 residues. The V gene end was trimmed by 5 bases and the J gene end by 7 bases; junction bases not matched to a gene: 10. CDR3 nucleotides: TGTGCCAGCAGCCCACGGGGGGGGACAGGGGTTGAAGCTTTCTTT. It encodes CASSPRGGTGVEAFF.

The chain employs TRBV7-2 and TRBJ1-5, with a tentative D call TRBD1 (6 bases). The length of the CDR3 is 16 residues. The V gene lost 5 bases and the J gene lost 4 bases, with 18 bases spanning the gap. Per the germline V gene, CDR1 is SGHTA and CDR2 is FQGNSA. The CDR3 spells CASSLNPTGANQPQHF. CDR3 bases: TGTGCCAGCAGCCTGAACCCTACGGGGGCAAATCAGCCCCAGCATTTT. Full variable domain (remainder filled in from reference TRBV7-2 and TRBJ1-5): GAGVSQSPSNKVTEKGKDVELRCDPISGHTALYWYRQSLGQGLEFLIYFQGNSAPDKSGLPSDRFSAERTGGSVSTLTIQRTQQEDSAVYLCASSLNPTGANQPQHFGDGTRLSIL.